This T cell receptor (beta chain) was obtained from a study of blood T cells in healthy people across ages. Then a second PCR, running about 6 to 12 cycles, was carried out with a sample-barcoded 5' primer and a J-beta primer mix. TCRdb reanalysed the 5' RACE reads using MiXCR and keeps one entry per CDR3 protein. The table lists 1.5 million to 2 million distinct CDR3 sequences, roughly 30% of them singletons. This clonotype was counted many times. The germline V gene encodes CDR1 DFQATT and CDR2 SNEGSKA (reference sequence). J was trimmed by 6 bases and V by 0 bases; bases with no gene match: 1. This CDR3 comprises 13 residues.

This TCR was recovered from a woman in her thirties in good health. The V and J genes are TRBV20-1 and TRBJ1-2; 10 bases line up with TRBD1. The sample consisted of blood. The CDR3 is CSARDGTGDGYTF. The CDR3 nucleotides read TGCAGTGCTAGAGATGGGACAGGGGATGGCTACACCTTC.